This T cell receptor beta chain was recorded in a study of response to subunit inactivated influenza vaccine (dated by TCRdb to between 2018 and 2020). Regarding the complete study: To follow how T cells responded to a trivalent subunit inactivated influenza vaccine, the researchers relied on deep quantitative profiling of the T cell receptor repertoire. Broader findings and caveats from the paper: It was suggested by the authors that each seasonal influenza vaccination may recruit only a limited number of new T cells.

The junction shows trimming of 5 bases on V and 3 bases on J, plus 14 bases between the germline ends. Per the germline V gene, SQVTM is the CDR1 and ANQGSEA is the CDR2. Spanning cysteine to phenylalanine, the CDR3 consists of 13 amino acids. The sequence is cut down to CDR3 DNA, 39 bases in frame from base 1. Receptors were amplified or captured by RT-PCR. Instrument on record: Illumina HiSeq 2500. Using fastp trimming at Q25 and MiXCR clonotype assembly, TCRdb reanalyzed the public sequencing data and kept in-frame beta chains. Rows are combined by CDR3 protein, so each entry shows the most common genes and DNA. The sample contains some 850,000 distinct CDR3 sequences, less than 20% of them found a single time. The ten largest clones take up approximately 11% of the sample. Only a few counts were recorded for this clonotype. The specificity of this receptor is unknown. No base-level quality is on record; no much larger clone is a single base apart.

This chain is built from TRBV29-1 and TRBJ2-7; the D gene is perhaps TRBD2, from 5 matching bases. The sequence came from a man aged 45 to 65 who received an inactivated influenza vaccine. Donor details come from another sample of the same person, matched by shared clones. The sequencing here drew on PBMCs from blood, taken 4 to 6 days after vaccination. The CDR3 amino acid sequence is: CSVSPHGVYEQYF. The bases read TGCAGCGTTAGTCCGCACGGGGTCTACGAGCAGTACTTC.